These 14 T cell receptor beta chains were all obtained from the same sample, sequenced in a study of T cell repertoires in cytomegalovirus infection. TCRdb re-called the reads through MiXCR, storing one row per CDR3 protein. The profile shows some 180,000 distinct CDR3 sequences, roughly 19% of them singletons. The sequencing input was PBMCs. The receptor set was obtained from a human donor in good health (CMV status not recorded). Some clones in this sample may be carry-over from other donors' samples.

This clonotype was seen a few times. V is TRBV19 and J is TRBJ2-1, with a possible D match to TRBD2 (7 bases). Germline CDR1 and CDR2: LNHDA and SQIVND (reference sequence). Deletions cut 5 bases from V and 0 bases from J, with 20 bases between. The CDR3 loop spans 18 amino acids. The CDR3 DNA reads TGTGCCAGTAGTTTCACGGGGGAGGGGACACTCTCCTACAATGAGCAGTTCTTC. Translating gives CASSFTGEGTLSYNEQFF.

This clonotype was observed many times. V usage is TRBV7-6 and J usage is TRBJ1-3; no reliable D call. The CDR3 length is 12 residues. V gave up 4 bases and J gave up 4 bases, with 5 bases separating them. Per the germline V gene, CDR1 is SGHVS and CDR2 is FNYEAQ. CDR3 in DNA: TGTGCCAGCAGCTCTGCCGGAAACACCATATATTTT. Its translation: CASSSAGNTIYF.

The chain uses TRBV2 and TRBJ1-1, with TRBD1 as a possible D gene (6 bases). Trimming cost V 4 bases and J 1 base, with 13 bases left between them. Germline CDR1 SNHLY, CDR2 FYNNEI. The CDR3 has 15 amino acids. This CDR3 reads CASSVDRTTNTEAFF. CDR3 nucleotides: TGTGCCAGCAGTGTGGACAGAACGACGAACACTGAAGCTTTCTTT. Full variable domain (rest looked up from reference TRBV2 and TRBJ1-1): EPEVTQTPSHQVTQMGQEVILRCVPISNHLYFYWYRQILGQKVEFLVSFYNNEISEKSEIFDDQFSVERPDGSNFTLKIRSTKLEDSAMYFCASSVDRTTNTEAFFGQGTRLTVV.

Worth noting for this clonotype: This sequence may be a read error, since a much larger clone differs from it by one base. This chain joins TRBV7-3 and TRBJ2-7; D is undetermined. The germline V gene has CDR1 SGHTA and CDR2 FQGTGA. This CDR3 spans 13 amino acids. V was shortened by 2 bases and J by 1 base, with 6 bases between the two germline ends. CDR3 DNA: TGTGCCAGCAGCTTAGGCGCTTCCTACGAGCAGTACTTC. Its translation is CASSLGASYEQYF.

This clonotype was counted at least ten times. This chain uses TRBV28 with TRBJ2-7; D is unresolved. V was pared by 5 bases and J by 2 bases, with 13 bases between. The CDR3 has 14 amino acids. Germline values: CDR1 MDHEN, CDR2 SYDVKM. The CDR3 loop is CASSTQPATYEQYF. The CDR3 nucleotides are TGTGCCAGCAGTACCCAACCTGCGACCTACGAGCAGTACTTC.

This clonotype was seen only a few times. The gene calls are TRBV5-1 and TRBJ1-1; 12 positions match TRBD1. After removal of 3 bases from V and 5 bases from J, the junction contained 14 bases not matched to a gene. Germline CDR1 reads SGHRS; CDR2 reads YFSETQ. CDR3 length: 18 amino acids. CDR3 DNA: TGCGCCAGCAGCTCACGCCACGGGGACAGGGGGCTGAGGACTGAAGCTTTCTTT. Protein: CASSSRHGDRGLRTEAFF.

The chain is built from TRBV20-1 and TRBJ2-6, with no clear D. V was pared by 6 bases and J by 0 bases, with 6 bases between. The CDR3 runs to 13 residues. The germline V gene encodes CDR1 DFQATT and CDR2 SNEGSKA (reference sequence). In nucleotides, the CDR3 is TGCAGTGCCTCGAGCTCTGGGGCCAACGTCCTGACTTTC. Translation gives CSASSSGANVLTF.

This clonotype was detected ten times or more. The CDR3 DNA sequence: TGTGCCAGCAGCTTGCTAGCGGGAGTATCCGTGGCCAAAAACATTCAGTACTTC. This sequence encodes CASSLLAGVSVAKNIQYF. The chain carries TRBV5-6 and TRBJ2-4, with 10 bases that match TRBD2. The CDR3 runs to 18 residues. From germline, CDR1 is SGHDT and CDR2 YYEEEE. V shed 1 base, J shed 1 base, and the junction held 8 bases outside the gene matches.

This clonotype was recorded many times. The chain is built from TRBV7-2 and TRBJ2-7; perhaps TRBD1 as D (6 bases). The V end was cut by 8 bases, the J end by 0 bases, with 14 bases between. The germline gives CDR1 SGHTA, CDR2 FQGNSA. The CDR3 loop spans 14 amino acids. The CDR3, as DNA: TGTGCCAGCGGACGACAGGTCCGCTCCTACGAGCAGTACTTC. It is translated as CASGRQVRSYEQYF.

This clonotype was observed many times. V and J are TRBV6-5 and TRBJ1-2; 7 nucleotides align to TRBD1. Germline-derived CDR1 and CDR2 are MNHEY and SVGAGI. V dropped 4 bases and J dropped 3; count of bases not matched to a gene: 2. The CDR3 is 13 amino acids. The CDR3 loop reads CASSSTGYYGYTF. Here the CDR3 DNA reads TGTGCCAGCAGTTCGACAGGGTACTATGGCTACACCTTC.

Many counts were recorded for this clonotype. This chain uses TRBV7-2 with TRBJ2-3; D might be TRBD2 (6 bases). The CDR3 runs 14 residues. In germline, CDR1 is SGHTA, CDR2 FQGNSA. Trimming left V 5 bases short and J 3 bases short, with 12 bases between. The CDR3 coding sequence is TGTGCCAGCAGCCCGGGGGAGTATACAGATACGCAGTATTTT. Amino acids: CASSPGEYTDTQYF.

This clonotype was detected only a few times. The chain couples TRBV14 to TRBJ1-1; tentatively, D is TRBD1 (5 bases). Germline loops: CDR1 SGHDN, CDR2 FVKESK. There are 13 residues in the CDR3. The V and J ends lost 0 bases and 10 bases respectively, with 12 bases between them. The CDR3 region is CASSQDRGIRAFF. CDR3 coding DNA: TGTGCCAGCAGCCAAGATCGGGGGATCCGAGCTTTCTTT.

The chain employs TRBV7-9 and TRBJ1-2, with a possible D match to TRBD1 (6 bases). V gave up 3 bases and J gave up 2 bases, with 13 bases separating them. The germline gives CDR1 SEHNR, CDR2 FQNEAQ (reference sequence). CDR3 length equals 15 residues. Here the CDR3 reads CASSFIGQGNYGYTF. The CDR3 DNA reads TGTGCCAGCAGCTTTATCGGGCAGGGGAACTATGGCTACACCTTC.

This sequence joins TRBV7-2 and TRBJ2-3; 13 positions match TRBD2. Per the germline V gene, CDR1 is SGHTA and CDR2 is FQGNSA. V was pared by 2 bases and J by 2 bases, with 7 bases of the junction left unmatched. This CDR3 has 18 residues. The CDR3: CASSLNPGLAGYTDTQYF. CDR3 coding DNA: TGTGCCAGCAGCTTAAATCCGGGACTAGCGGGATACACAGATACGCAGTATTTT. Full variable domain (rest looked up from reference TRBV7-2 and TRBJ2-3): GAGVSQSPSNKVTEKGKDVELRCDPISGHTALYWYRQSLGQGLEFLIYFQGNSAPDKSGLPSDRFSAERTGGSVSTLTIQRTQQEDSAVYLCASSLNPGLAGYTDTQYFGPGTRLTVL.